Sequencing of this TCR beta chain was carried out in a study of CD8 T cells in ankylosing spondylitis. Study-level results: Apparently characteristic of ankylosing spondylitis blood was a TCR beta motif (under ten highly homologous variants). Disease-linked clones had a CD8+ phenotype and relatively low frequency in peripheral blood. As reported, disease-linked clones showed significant enrichment in matched ankylosing spondylitis synovial fluid. Existing reports had already noted some motif variants in reactive arthritis synovial fluid and blood.

Generation of TCR beta libraries employed quantitative 5'-RACE incorporating molecular barcodes. TCRdb analysed the 5' RACE reads with MiXCR anew, one entry per CDR3 protein. Here the sample spans approximately 400,000 distinct CDR3 sequences, 17% being singletons. Note on this clonotype: Antigen unknown.

Trimming took off 3 bases at V and 4 bases at J, with 12 bases between the two ends. Per the germline V gene, CDR1 is GTSNPN and CDR2 is SVGIG (reference sequence). The CDR3 loop spans 13 amino acids. This chain uses TRBV30 with TRBJ1-1; tentatively, D is TRBD1 (5 bases). The source is a male donor with ankylosing spondylitis. Sequenced: blood, either unsorted or a sorted T cell fraction (not recorded which). CDR3 residues: CAWRGPPGTEAFF. The CDR3 DNA reads as TGTGCCTGGAGGGGGCCCCCGGGCACTGAAGCTTTCTTT.